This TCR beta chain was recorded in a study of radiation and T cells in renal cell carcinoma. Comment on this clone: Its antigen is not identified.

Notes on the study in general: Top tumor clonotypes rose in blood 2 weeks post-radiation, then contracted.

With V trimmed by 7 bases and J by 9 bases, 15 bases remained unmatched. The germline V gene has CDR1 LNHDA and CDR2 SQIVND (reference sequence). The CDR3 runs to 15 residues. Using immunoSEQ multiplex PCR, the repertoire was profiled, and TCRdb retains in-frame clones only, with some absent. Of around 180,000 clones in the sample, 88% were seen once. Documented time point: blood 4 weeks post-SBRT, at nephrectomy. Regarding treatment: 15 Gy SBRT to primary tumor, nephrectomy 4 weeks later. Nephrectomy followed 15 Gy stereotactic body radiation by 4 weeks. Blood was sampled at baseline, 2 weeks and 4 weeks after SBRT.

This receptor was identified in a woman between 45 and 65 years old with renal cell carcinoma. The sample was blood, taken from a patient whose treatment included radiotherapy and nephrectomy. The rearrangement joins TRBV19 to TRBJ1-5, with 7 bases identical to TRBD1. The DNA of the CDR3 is TGTGCCAGTATGAGGGGGCAAGGACTTTTGGGGCCCCAGCATTTT. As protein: CASMRGQGLLGPQHF.